The TCR beta chain under discussion was sequenced for a study of T cell changes during pregnancy in multiple sclerosis. Data came from immunoSEQ multiplex PCR; TCRdb stores just in-frame clones and leaves some out. Among 75,000 to 80,000 clones listed, 75% to 90% were seen once. Sequencing used peripheral blood, obtained before pregnancy. This TCR came from a female donor with multiple sclerosis, enrolled in a pregnancy study.

CDR3 residues: CASSSQSLAGVEQETQYF. For the CDR3, the DNA is TGTGCCAGCAGCTCACAATCCTTAGCGGGGGTTGAGCAAGAGACCCAGTACTTC. The chain has TRBV7-9 and TRBJ2-5; TRBD2 aligns across 9 bases. Germline V gives CDR1 SEHNR, CDR2 FQNEAQ (reference sequence). Trimming took 4 bases from V and 2 from J; bases not matched to a gene: 14. CDR3 size: 18 residues.